These 7 T cell receptor beta chains were sequenced from one sample in a study of cytomegalovirus exposure and HLA in healthy donors. The PCR contained 60 Vbeta and 13 Jbeta primers. Sequenced by immunoSEQ multiplex PCR; TCRdb stores in-frame clones only, minus some. The sample carries 160,000 or so clones, roughly 84% recorded once. Input material: PBMCs. All receptors come from a man aged 25-40 years in good health and CMV-seronegative.

The chain is built from TRBV27 and TRBJ1-2; 8 bases agree with TRBD1. CDR1 is MNHEY, CDR2 SMNVEV, per germline (reference sequence). V trimming: 8 bases; J trimming: 4 bases; junction bases outside the gene matches: 9. CDR3 length: 14 residues. CDR3 protein: CASRRTGGGYGYTF. The CDR3 DNA is TGTGCCAGCCGCCGCACAGGGGGGGGCTATGGCTACACCTTC.

This clone was seen a single time. This chain joins TRBV2 and TRBJ1-1; TRBD1 matches 9 bases. Trimming at V came to 5 bases and at J to 6 bases, leaving 10 bases not matched to a gene. Germline V lookup: CDR1 SNHLY, CDR2 FYNNEI. CDR3 length: 15 residues. In nucleotides, the CDR3 is TGTGCCAGCAGTAATTCCAGGGACAGGGTCGCTGAAGCTTTCTTT. Its protein product is CASSNSRDRVAEAFF.

The chain is built from TRBV6-1 and TRBJ1-1, with D possibly TRBD1 on 6 matching bases. CDR3 length: 15 residues. The germline V and J ends were trimmed by 2 bases and 7 bases, with 17 bases remaining between them. Germline V lookup: CDR1 MNHNS, CDR2 SASEGT. The CDR3 bases are TGTGCCAGCAGTGAACTTAAGGGCAGGGGTAGTGAAGCTTTCTTT. Its protein is CASSELKGRGSEAFF.

This clone was seen just once. This chain links TRBV6-1 with TRBJ2-7; 7 bases are shared with TRBD1. Trimming took 3 bases from V and 3 from J; bases not matched to a gene: 8. CDR1 and CDR2 (germline): MNHNS, SASEGT. CDR3 length: 15 amino acids. CDR3 in amino acids: CASSDMGQILYEQYF. The CDR3 DNA sequence: TGTGCCAGCAGTGATATGGGACAGATCCTCTACGAGCAGTACTTC.

The chain uses TRBV7-2 and TRBJ2-7; tentative D call: TRBD2 (6 bases). V dropped 1 base and J dropped 3 bases, with 13 bases sitting between them. This CDR3 is 15 amino acids long. Germline V gives CDR1 SGHTA, CDR2 FQGNSA. The CDR3 region is CASSLVFGGNYEQYF. As DNA, the CDR3 is TGTGCCAGCAGCTTAGTGTTCGGCGGGAACTACGAGCAGTACTTC. Using reference TRBV7-2 and TRBJ2-7 for the parts outside the CDR3, the full variable domain is GAGVSQSPSNKVTEKGKDVELRCDPISGHTALYWYRQSLGQGLEFLIYFQGNSAPDKSGLPSDRFSAERTGGSVSTLTIQRTQQEDSAVYLCASSLVFGGNYEQYFGPGTRLTVT.

This clone was seen just once. DNA of the CDR3: TGTGCCAGCAGTTACGGGCAGGGGTCCTACGAGCAGTACTTC. This encodes CASSYGQGSYEQYF. The chain employs TRBV6-5 and TRBJ2-7, with D perhaps TRBD1 (6 bases). This CDR3 comprises 14 residues. V was pared by 2 bases and J by 1 base, with 9 bases between. Per the germline V gene, CDR1 is MNHEY and CDR2 is SVGAGI.

This clone was counted a single time. The chain couples TRBV4-2 to TRBJ2-2, with 9 bases aligning to TRBD2. Per germline, CDR1 LGHNA and CDR2 YNFKEQ. The ends lost 4 bases at V and 2 bases at J; junction bases unmatched: 5. The CDR3 is 16 residues long. The CDR3, as DNA: TGTGCCAGCAGCCGAACTAGCGGGCCCAACACCGGGGAGCTGTTTTTT. This encodes CASSRTSGPNTGELFF.